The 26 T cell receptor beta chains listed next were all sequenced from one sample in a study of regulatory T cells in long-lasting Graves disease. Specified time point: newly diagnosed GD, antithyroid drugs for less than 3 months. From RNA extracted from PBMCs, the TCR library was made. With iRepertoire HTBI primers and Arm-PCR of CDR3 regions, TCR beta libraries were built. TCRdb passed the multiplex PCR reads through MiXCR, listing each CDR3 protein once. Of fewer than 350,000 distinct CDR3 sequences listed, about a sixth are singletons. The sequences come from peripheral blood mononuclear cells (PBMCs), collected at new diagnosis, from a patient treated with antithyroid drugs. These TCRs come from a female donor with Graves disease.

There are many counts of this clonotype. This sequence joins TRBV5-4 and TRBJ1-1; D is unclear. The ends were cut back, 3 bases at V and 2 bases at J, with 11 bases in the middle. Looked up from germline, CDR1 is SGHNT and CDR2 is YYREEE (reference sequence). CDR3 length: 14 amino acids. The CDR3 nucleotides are TGTGCCAGCAGCTCCCCCCCCGGAAACACTGAAGCTTTCTTT. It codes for CASSSPPGNTEAFF.

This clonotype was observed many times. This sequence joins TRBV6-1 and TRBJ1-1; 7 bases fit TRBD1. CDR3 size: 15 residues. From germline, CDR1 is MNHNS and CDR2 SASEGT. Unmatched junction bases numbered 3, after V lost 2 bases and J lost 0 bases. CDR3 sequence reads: CASSEYRGVNTEAFF. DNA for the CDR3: TGTGCCAGCAGTGAATACAGGGGCGTGAACACTGAAGCTTTCTTT.

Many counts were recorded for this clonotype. The CDR3 DNA follows: TGTGCCAGCTCAAAGGACAGGTTGAACTATGGCTACACCTTC. Its translation is CASSKDRLNYGYTF. The chain employs TRBV6-1 and TRBJ1-2, with 7 nucleotides matching TRBD1. Germline CDR1 MNHNS, CDR2 SASEGT. The CDR3 consists of 14 residues. The V segment lost 8 bases and the J segment 2 bases; nucleotides outside the gene matches: 8.

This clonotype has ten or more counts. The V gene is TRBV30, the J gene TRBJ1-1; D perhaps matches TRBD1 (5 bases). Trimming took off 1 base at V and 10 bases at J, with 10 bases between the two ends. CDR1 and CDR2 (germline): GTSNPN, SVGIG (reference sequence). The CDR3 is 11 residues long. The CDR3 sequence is CAWSADQGAFF. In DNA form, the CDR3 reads TGTGCCTGGAGTGCTGATCAGGGAGCTTTCTTT.

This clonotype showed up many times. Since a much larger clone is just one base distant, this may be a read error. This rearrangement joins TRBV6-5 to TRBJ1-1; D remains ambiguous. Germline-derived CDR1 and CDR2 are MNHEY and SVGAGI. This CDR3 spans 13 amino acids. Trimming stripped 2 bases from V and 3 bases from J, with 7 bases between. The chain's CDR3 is CASSYGRDTEAFF. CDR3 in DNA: TGTGCCAGCAGTTACGGAAGGGACACTGAAGCTTTCTTT.

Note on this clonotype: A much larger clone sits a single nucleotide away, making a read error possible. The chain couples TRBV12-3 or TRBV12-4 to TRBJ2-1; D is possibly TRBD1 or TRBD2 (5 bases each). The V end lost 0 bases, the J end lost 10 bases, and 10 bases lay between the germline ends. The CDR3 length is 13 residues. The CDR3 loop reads CASSLARESEQFF. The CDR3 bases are TGTGCCAGCAGTTTAGCCAGGGAGAGCGAGCAGTTCTTC.

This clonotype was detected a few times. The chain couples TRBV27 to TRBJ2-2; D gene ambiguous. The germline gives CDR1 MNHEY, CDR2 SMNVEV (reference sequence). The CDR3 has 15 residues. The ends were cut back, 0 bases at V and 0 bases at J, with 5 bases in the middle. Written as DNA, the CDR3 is TGTGCCAGCAGTTTATCGTCCGCGAACACCGGGGAGCTGTTTTTT. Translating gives CASSLSSANTGELFF.

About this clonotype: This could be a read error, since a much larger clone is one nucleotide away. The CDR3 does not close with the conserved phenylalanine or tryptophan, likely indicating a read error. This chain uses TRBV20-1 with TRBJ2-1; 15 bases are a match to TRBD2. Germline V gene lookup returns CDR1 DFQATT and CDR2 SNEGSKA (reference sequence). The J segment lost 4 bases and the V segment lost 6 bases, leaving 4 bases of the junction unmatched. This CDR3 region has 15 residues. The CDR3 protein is CSAPGTSGGYNEQFC. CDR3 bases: TGCAGTGCACCCGGGACTAGCGGGGGGTACAATGAGCAGTTCTGC.

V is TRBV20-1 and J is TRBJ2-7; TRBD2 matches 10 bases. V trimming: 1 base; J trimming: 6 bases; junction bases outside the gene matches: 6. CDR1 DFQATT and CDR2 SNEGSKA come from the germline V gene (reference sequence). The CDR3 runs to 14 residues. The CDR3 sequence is CSARGSGGEVEQYF. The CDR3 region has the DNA TGCAGTGCTAGAGGGAGCGGGGGGGAGGTCGAGCAGTACTTC.

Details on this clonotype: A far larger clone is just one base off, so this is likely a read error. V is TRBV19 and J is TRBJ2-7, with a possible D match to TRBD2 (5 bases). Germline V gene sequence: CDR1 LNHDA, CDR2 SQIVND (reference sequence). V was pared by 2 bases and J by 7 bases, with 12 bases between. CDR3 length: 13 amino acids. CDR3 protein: CASSISVWEEQYF. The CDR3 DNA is TGTGCCAGTAGTATATCGGTGTGGGAGGAGCAGTACTTC.

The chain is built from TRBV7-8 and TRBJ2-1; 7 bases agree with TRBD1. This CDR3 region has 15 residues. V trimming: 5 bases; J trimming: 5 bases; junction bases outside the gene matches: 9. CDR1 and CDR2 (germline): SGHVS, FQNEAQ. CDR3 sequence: CASSLTGFRNNEQFF. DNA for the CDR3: TGTGCCAGCAGCCTGACAGGGTTTAGGAACAATGAGCAGTTCTTC.

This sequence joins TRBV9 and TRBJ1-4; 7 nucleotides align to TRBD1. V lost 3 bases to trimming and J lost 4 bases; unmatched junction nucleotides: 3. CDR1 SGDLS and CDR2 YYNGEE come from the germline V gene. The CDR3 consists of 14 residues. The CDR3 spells CASSEGAFNEKLFF. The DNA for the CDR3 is TGTGCCAGCAGCGAGGGGGCCTTTAATGAAAAACTGTTTTTT.

The CDR3 here is CASSPQDGNYGYTF. The CDR3 DNA reads TGTGCCAGCAGCCCCCAAGACGGAAACTATGGCTACACCTTC. The rearrangement uses TRBV7-9 and TRBJ1-2, with D uncertain. V was pared by 5 bases and J by 2 bases, with 12 bases between. This CDR3 is 14 amino acids long. Germline CDR1 and CDR2: SEHNR and FQNEAQ (reference sequence).

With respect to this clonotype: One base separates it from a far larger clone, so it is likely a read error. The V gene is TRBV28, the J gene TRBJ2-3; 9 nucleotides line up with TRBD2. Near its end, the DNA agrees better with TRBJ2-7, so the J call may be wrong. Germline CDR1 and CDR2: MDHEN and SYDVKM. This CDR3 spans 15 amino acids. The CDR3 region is CASSPAGGPYNEQYF. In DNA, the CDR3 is TGTGCCAGCAGTCCAGCGGGAGGCCCATACAATGAGCAGTACTTC.

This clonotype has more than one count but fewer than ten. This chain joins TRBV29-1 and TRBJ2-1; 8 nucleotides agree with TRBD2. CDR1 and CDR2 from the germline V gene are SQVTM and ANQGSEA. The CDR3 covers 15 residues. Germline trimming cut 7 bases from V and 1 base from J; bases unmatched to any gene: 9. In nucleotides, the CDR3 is TGCAGCGCCGGGTCCGCGGGAGGTTCCTACAATGAGCAGTTCTTC. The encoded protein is CSAGSAGGSYNEQFF.

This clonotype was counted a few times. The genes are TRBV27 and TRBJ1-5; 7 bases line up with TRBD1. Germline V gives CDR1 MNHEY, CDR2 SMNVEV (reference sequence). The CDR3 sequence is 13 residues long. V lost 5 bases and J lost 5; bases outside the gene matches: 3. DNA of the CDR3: TGTGCCAGCAGTGGACAGGCGGATCAGCCCCAGCATTTT. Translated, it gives CASSGQADQPQHF.

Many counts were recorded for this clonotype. This chain's CDR3 is CASSERWGAEAFF. The CDR3 DNA reads as TGTGCCAGCAGTGAAAGGTGGGGAGCTGAAGCTTTCTTT. The V and J genes are TRBV6-1 and TRBJ1-1; no clear D. CDR3 length: 13 residues. Deletions cut 2 bases from V and 6 bases from J, with 10 bases between. The germline V gene encodes CDR1 MNHNS and CDR2 SASEGT.

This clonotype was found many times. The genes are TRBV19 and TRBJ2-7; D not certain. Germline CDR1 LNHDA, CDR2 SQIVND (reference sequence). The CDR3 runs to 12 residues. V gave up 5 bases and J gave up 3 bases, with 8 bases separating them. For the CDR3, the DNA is TGTGCCAGTAGTTATCGGAACTACGAGCAGTACTTC. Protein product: CASSYRNYEQYF. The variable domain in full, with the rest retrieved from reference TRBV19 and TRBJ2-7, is DGGITQSPKYLFRKEGQNVTLSCEQNLNHDAMYWYRQDPGQGLRLIYYSQIVNDFQKGDIAEGYSVSREKKESFPLTVTSAQKNPTAFYLCASSYRNYEQYFGPGTRLTVT.

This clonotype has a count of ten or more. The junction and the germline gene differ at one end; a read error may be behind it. In DNA form, the CDR3 reads TGTGCCAGCAGCGTAGTACCAGCGGGAGGCACAGGTACGCAGTATTTT. Protein sequence: CASSVVPAGGTGTQYF. The chain combines TRBV9 with TRBJ2-3; 9 positions agree with TRBD2. This CDR3 is 16 amino acids long. In germline, CDR1 is SGDLS, CDR2 YYNGEE.

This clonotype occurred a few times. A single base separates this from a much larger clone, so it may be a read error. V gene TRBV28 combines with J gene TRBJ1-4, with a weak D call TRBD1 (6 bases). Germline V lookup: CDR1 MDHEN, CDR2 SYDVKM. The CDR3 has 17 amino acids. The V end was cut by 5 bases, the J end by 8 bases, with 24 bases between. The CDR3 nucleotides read TGTGCCAGCAGTCCCCCCCCGGTGGGGGCCTCGGGAGAAAAACTGTTTTTT. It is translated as CASSPPPVGASGEKLFF. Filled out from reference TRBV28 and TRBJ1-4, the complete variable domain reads DVKVTQSSRYLVKRTGEKVFLECVQDMDHENMFWYRQDPGLGLRLIYFSYDVKMKEKGDIPEGYSVSREKKERFSLILESASTNQTSMYLCASSPPPVGASGEKLFFGSGTQLSVL.

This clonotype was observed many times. The CDR3 sequence is CASSPPRDWGPYEQYF. Written as DNA, the CDR3 is TGTGCCAGCTCACCACCTAGGGACTGGGGACCCTACGAGCAGTACTTC. The rearrangement uses TRBV18 and TRBJ2-7; D might be TRBD2 (6 bases). CDR1 KGHSH and CDR2 LQKENI come from the germline V gene. Trimming pared 0 bases from V and 2 bases from J, leaving 14 bases between. The CDR3 runs 16 residues.

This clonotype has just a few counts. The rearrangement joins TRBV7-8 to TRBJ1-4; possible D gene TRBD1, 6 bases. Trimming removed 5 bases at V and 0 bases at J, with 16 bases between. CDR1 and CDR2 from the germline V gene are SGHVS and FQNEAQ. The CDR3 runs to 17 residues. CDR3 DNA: TGTGCCAGCAGCGAAGGAGATTCAGGGGCAACTAATGAAAAACTGTTTTTT. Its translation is CASSEGDSGATNEKLFF.

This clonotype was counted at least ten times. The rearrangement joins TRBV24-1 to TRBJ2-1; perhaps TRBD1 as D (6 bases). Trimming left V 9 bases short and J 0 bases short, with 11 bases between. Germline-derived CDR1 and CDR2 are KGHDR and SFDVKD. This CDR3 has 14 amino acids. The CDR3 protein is CATSNRVSYNEQFF. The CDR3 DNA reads TGTGCCACCTCTAACAGGGTCTCCTACAATGAGCAGTTCTTC.

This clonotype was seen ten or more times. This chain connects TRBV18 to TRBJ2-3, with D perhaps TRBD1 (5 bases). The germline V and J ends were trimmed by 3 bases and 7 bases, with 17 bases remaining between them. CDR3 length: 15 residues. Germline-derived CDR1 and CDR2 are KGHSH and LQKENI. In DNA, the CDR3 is TGTGCCAGCTCACCCGGACGGCAGGGCCCCCATACGCAGTATTTT. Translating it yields CASSPGRQGPHTQYF.

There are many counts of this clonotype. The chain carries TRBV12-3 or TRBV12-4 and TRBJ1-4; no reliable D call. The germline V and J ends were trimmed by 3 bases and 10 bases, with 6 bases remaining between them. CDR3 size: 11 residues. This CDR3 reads CASSLTGKLFF. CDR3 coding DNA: TGTGCCAGCAGTTTGACCGGAAAACTGTTTTTT.

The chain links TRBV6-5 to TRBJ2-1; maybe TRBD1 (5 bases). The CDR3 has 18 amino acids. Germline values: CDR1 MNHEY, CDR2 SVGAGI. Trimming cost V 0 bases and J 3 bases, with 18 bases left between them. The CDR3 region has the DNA TGTGCCAGCAGTTACTCGAGACCAGGGTTCTCCTACTACAATGAGCAGTTCTTC. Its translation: CASSYSRPGFSYYNEQFF.